Listed below are T cell receptor beta chains from one sample, sequenced in a study of tumor-infiltrating lymphocytes in primary liver carcinoma. TCRdb independently ran MiXCR on the multiplex PCR reads; one entry per CDR3 protein. Of tens of thousands of distinct CDR3 sequences listed, 55% to 85% are singletons. Sequencing was performed on liver tumor tissue from sampling region 1. Receptor source: a man aged 35 to 55 with primary liver carcinoma and hepatitis B virus infection. Both conserved end residues are part of each CDR3. A D gene is named only where the DNA matches it firmly. Clone size appears in some rows only: once, few, many, or a class for an expanded clone.

>NA|TRBJ1-4|NA|TRBV11-2
TGTACCAGTAGCTTAGAGGTTGGGGACGTAAAACTGTTTTTT
CTSSLEVGDVKLFF
>NA|TRBJ2-2|NA|TRBV20-1
TGCAGTTCTGGACACCCGAACACCGGGGAGCTGTTTTTT
CSSGHPNTGELFF
>TRBD2|TRBJ2-3|many|TRBV7-8
TGTGCGTCCGGGACTAGCCTCACAGATACGCAGTATTTT
CASGTSLTDTQYF
>NA|TRBJ2-1|NA|TRBV28
TGTGCCAGCAGGTACCCCCGGGATGGGGACTCCTACAATGAGCAGTTCTTC
CASRYPRDGDSYNEQFF
>NA|TRBJ1-6|NA|TRBV6-5
TGTGCCAGCACTCACTCGCCCTTCCAGTGGGGGGATAATTCACCCCTCCACTTT
CASTHSPFQWGDNSPLHF
>NA|TRBJ1-1|once|TRBV6-2/TRBV6-3
TGCGCCAGCAGTGACCAGGGAGTTAACACTGAAGCTTTCTTT
CASSDQGVNTEAFF
>NA|TRBJ2-6|NA|TRBV11-2
TGTGCCAGCAACTTATCGCCGGGAAGAGGGGCCGACGTCCTGACTTTC
CASNLSPGRGADVLTF
>NA|TRBJ1-1|NA|TRBV10-3
TGTGCCATCAGTGAGTCGTGTAGGGGGACTGAAGCTTTCTTT
CAISESCRGTEAFF
>NA|TRBJ2-2|many|TRBV28
TGTGCCAGCAGTTTTTGGGACCGGGAAGCCGGGGAGCTGTTTTTT
CASSFWDREAGELFF
>NA|TRBJ1-1|few|TRBV11-2
TGTGTCAGCAGCTTAGGGAGGAACACTGAAGCTTTCTTT
CVSSLGRNTEAFF
>TRBD1|TRBJ1-4|NA|TRBV11-2
TGTGCCAGCAGGCCAGCCGGGGACAGCCAAAATGAAAAACTGTTTTTT
CASRPAGDSQNEKLFF
>TRBD1|TRBJ2-1|many|TRBV28
TGTGCCAGCAGTTCAGGGGGTGAGCAGTTCTTC
CASSSGGEQFF
>NA|TRBJ2-2|many|TRBV6-6
TGTGCCAGCAAGACAGCGAACACCGGGGAGCTGTTTTTT
CASKTANTGELFF
>TRBD1|TRBJ2-2|NA|TRBV5-5
TGTTCCAGCAGCTCCCCAGGGGGCGACACCGGGGAGCTGTTTTTT
CSSSSPGGDTGELFF
>NA|TRBJ2-1|NA|TRBV29-1
TGCAACGTTGAAGGGACGGTGGGGAATGAGCAGCTCTTC
CNVEGTVGNEQLF
>TRBD1|TRBJ2-7|NA|TRBV29-1
TGCATCGGGGGCCTCGACAGGGGTTACGAGCAGTACTTC
CIGGLDRGYEQYF
>NA|TRBJ1-1|NA|TRBV11-1
TGTGCCAGCAGCTTCGAGAGGCCGGTTTTCTTT
CASSFERPVFF
>NA|TRBJ2-7|NA|TRBV28
TGTGCCAGCAGTTTAATACAGGCTGACGAGCACTACTTT
CASSLIQADEHYF
>NA|TRBJ1-2|few|TRBV7-3
TGTGCCAGCAGCCCCGGGGGGGACTATGGCTACACCTTC
CASSPGGDYGYTF
>NA|TRBJ2-5|NA|TRBV11-2
TGTGTCAGCAGCCGCATGGACAGCCAAGAGACCCAGTACTTC
CVSSRMDSQETQYF
>TRBD2|TRBJ2-1|once|TRBV29-1
TGCAGCGTTCATGGGTCTAGCGGGATGGATGTGCAGTTCTTC
CSVHGSSGMDVQFF
>NA|TRBJ2-5|NA|TRBV7-8
TGTGCCAGCAGCCTGAACCCGGCTAGCCAGGAGACCCAGTACTTC
CASSLNPASQETQYF
>TRBD1|TRBJ2-5|many|TRBV6-6
TGTGCCAGCCTTAATGGACAGGGGATTGGAGAGACCCAGTACTTC
CASLNGQGIGETQYF
>NA|TRBJ1-4|NA|TRBV28
TGTGCCAGCACCTCGGGGGCAACTAGTGAAAAACTATTTTTT
CASTSGATSEKLFF
>NA|TRBJ2-3|NA|TRBV6-5
TGTGCCAGCGGGGCCCGCCTAAGATCGGATACGCAGTATTTT
CASGARLRSDTQYF
>TRBD1|TRBJ2-7|NA|TRBV10-3
TGTGCCATAAGTGCCCTTCCCCCGGGACAGAGGTTCGGCGAGGAGTACTTC
CAISALPPGQRFGEEYF
>NA|TRBJ1-5|NA|TRBV10-3
TGTGTCATCAGGAAGGAGGAGGGAAATCAGCCCCAGCATTTT
CVIRKEEGNQPQHF
>NA|TRBJ2-5|NA|TRBV20-1
TGCAGTACCCCCAAGTCGGCCCAAGAGACCCAGTACTTC
CSTPKSAQETQYF
>NA|TRBJ1-6|NA|TRBV5-1
TGCGTCAGCACTCTGGGACGGGACGCCCATTCACCCCTCCACTTT
CVSTLGRDAHSPLHF
>TRBD2|TRBJ2-7|medium-sized|TRBV11-2
TGTGCCAGCAGCTTAGGGGGGACTAGCGTTCGCGAGCAGTACTTC
CASSLGGTSVREQYF
>TRBD2|TRBJ2-7|few|TRBV2
TGTGCCAGCAGTGGACTAGCGGGAGGAACCTACGAGCAGTACTTC
CASSGLAGGTYEQYF
>TRBD1|TRBJ2-7|NA|TRBV10-3
TGTGCCATCAGTGCCCTTCCCCCGGGACAGGGGCTCGGCGAACAATACTTC
CAISALPPGQGLGEQYF